This TCR beta chain was identified in a study of blood T cells in healthy people across ages. This clonotype was counted many times. Its antigen is currently unknown. Germline loops: CDR1 SGHTA, CDR2 FQGNSA. V was pared by 2 bases and J by 12 bases, with 8 bases between. CDR3 length equals 11 residues. They isolated at least 6 million PBMCs from each sample. Primers used in a second PCR of about 6 to 11 cycles were a sample-barcoded 5' primer and a J-beta primer mix. TCRdb used MiXCR to reprocess the 5' RACE reads, holding one entry per CDR3 protein. The profile covers roughly 900,000 distinct CDR3 sequences, with more than 25% appearing a single time and roughly 17% taken by the ten largest. Study results and limitations: Possibly, changes in expanded clonotypes were confounded because donor CMV status was unknown.

The chain links TRBV7-2 to TRBJ2-1; D is unclear. The TCR originated in an elderly woman in good health. Material: blood. CDR3 loop: CASSLMQAQFF. The CDR3 DNA follows: TGTGCCAGCAGCTTAATGCAGGCGCAGTTCTTC.